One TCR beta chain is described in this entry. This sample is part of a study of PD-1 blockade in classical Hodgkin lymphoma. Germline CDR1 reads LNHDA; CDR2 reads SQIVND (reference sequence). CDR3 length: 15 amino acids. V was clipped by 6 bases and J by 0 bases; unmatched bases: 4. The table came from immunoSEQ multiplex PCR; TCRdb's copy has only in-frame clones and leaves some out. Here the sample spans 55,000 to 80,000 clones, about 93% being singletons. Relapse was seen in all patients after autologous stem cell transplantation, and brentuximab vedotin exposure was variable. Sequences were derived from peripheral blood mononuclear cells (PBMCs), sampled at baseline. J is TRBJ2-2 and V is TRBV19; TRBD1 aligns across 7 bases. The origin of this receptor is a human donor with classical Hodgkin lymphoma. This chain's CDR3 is CASRSDRANTGELFF. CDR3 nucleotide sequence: TGTGCCAGTAGATCTGACAGGGCGAACACCGGGGAGCTGTTTTTT. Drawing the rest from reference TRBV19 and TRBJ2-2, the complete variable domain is DGGITQSPKYLFRKEGQNVTLSCEQNLNHDAMYWYRQDPGQGLRLIYYSQIVNDFQKGDIAEGYSVSREKKESFPLTVTSAQKNPTAFYLCASRSDRANTGELFFGEGSRLTVL.